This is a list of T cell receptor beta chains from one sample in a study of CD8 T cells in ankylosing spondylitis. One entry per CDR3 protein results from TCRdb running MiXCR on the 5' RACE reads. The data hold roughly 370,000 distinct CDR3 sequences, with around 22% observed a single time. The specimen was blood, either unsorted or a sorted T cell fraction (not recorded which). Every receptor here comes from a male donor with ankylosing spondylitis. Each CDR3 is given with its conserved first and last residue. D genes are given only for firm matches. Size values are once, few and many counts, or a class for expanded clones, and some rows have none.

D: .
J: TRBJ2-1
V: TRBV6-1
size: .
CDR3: CASSEGQLGQFF
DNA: TGTGCCAGCAGTGAAGGTCAGCTTGGGCAGTTCTTC

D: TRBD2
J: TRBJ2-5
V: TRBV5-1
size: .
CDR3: CASSLSRTSPQETQYF
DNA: TGCGCCAGCAGCTTGTCTCGGACTAGCCCCCAAGAGACCCAGTACTTC

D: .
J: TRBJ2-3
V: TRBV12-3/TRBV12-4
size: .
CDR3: CASTWGLPTDTQYF
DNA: TGTGCCAGCACGTGGGGGCTGCCCACAGATACGCAGTATTTT

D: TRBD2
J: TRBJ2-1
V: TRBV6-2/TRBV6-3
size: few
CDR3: CASLRAGETRYNEQFF
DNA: TGTGCCAGCTTAAGGGCGGGAGAAACGAGATACAATGAGCAGTTCTTC

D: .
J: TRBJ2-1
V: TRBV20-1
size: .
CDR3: CSASTAGSGKQFF
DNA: TGCAGTGCTAGTACGGCGGGAAGTGGGAAGCAGTTCTTC

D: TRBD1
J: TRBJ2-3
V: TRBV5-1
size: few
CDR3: CASSSHPGQGRDTQYF
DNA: TGCGCCAGCAGCTCACACCCGGGACAGGGGCGAGATACGCAGTATTTT

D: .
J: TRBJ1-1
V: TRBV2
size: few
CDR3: CASITEMNTEAFF
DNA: TGTGCCAGCATCACGGAGATGAACACTGAAGCTTTCTTT

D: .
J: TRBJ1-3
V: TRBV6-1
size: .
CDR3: CASTPIRPNSGNTIYF
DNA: TGTGCCAGCACCCCTATCCGACCTAACTCTGGAAACACCATATATTTT

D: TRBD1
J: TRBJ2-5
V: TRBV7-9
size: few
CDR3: CASSYDFRGRETQYF
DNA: TGTGCCAGCAGCTACGACTTCAGGGGGCGGGAGACCCAGTACTTC

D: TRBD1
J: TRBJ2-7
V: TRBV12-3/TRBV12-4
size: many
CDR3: CASSPMGQGSYEQYF
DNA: TGTGCCAGCAGTCCCATGGGACAGGGTTCCTACGAGCAGTACTTC

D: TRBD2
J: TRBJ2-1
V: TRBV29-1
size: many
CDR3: CSVLTSGSNEQFF
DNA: TGCAGCGTTCTGACTAGCGGGAGCAATGAGCAGTTCTTC

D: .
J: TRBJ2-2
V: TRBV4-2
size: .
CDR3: CASSQDIGANTGELFF
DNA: TGTGCCAGCAGCCAAGATATAGGAGCGAACACCGGGGAGCTGTTTTTT

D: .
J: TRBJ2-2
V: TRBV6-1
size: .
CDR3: CASSKGGVGDTGELFF
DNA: TGTGCCAGCAGCAAAGGGGGAGTAGGGGACACCGGGGAGCTGTTTTTT

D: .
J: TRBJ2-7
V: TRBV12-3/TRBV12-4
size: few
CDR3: CASSLRGFPDHEQYF
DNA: TGTGCCAGCAGTTTACGGGGGTTCCCGGACCACGAGCAGTACTTC

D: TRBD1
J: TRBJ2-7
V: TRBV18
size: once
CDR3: CASSPQVDRGSEQYF
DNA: TGTGCCAGCTCACCACAAGTGGACAGGGGCTCCGAGCAGTACTTC

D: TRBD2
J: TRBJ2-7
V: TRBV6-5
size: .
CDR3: CASSYSGTSGDINEQYF
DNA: TGTGCCAGCAGTTACTCCGGGACTAGCGGGGACATTAACGAGCAGTACTTC

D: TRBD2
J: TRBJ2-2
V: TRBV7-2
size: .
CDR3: CASSPTTSANTGELFF
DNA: TGTGCCAGCAGCCCAACGACTAGCGCGAACACCGGGGAGCTGTTTTTT

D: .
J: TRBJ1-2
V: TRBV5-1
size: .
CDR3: CASSLEGGPYGYTF
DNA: TGCGCCAGCAGCTTGGAGGGGGGCCCCTATGGCTACACCTTC

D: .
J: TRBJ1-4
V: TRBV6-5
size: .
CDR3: CASSRDDQLFF
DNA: TGTGCCAGCAGTAGGGATGACCAACTGTTTTTT

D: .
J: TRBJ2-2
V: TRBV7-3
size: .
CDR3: CASSSPSDPNTGELFF
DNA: TGTGCCAGCAGCTCCCCATCGGATCCAAACACCGGGGAGCTGTTTTTT

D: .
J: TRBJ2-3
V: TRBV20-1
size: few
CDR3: CSARSSGVGFDTQYF
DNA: TGCAGTGCTAGAAGCTCTGGGGTCGGGTTTGATACGCAGTATTTT

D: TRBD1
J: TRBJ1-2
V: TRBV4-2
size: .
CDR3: CASSQDKGADYGYTF
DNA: TGTGCCAGCAGCCAAGATAAGGGGGCTGACTATGGCTACACCTTC

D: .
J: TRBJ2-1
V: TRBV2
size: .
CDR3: CASLPSPSYNEQFF
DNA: TGTGCCAGCCTTCCGTCGCCGTCCTACAATGAGCAGTTCTTC

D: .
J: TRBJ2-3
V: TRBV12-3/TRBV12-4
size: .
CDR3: CASSPHLAAFTDTQYF
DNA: TGTGCCAGCAGTCCACATTTGGCAGCTTTCACAGATACGCAGTATTTT

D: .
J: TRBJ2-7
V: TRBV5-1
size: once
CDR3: CASSYHGQTYEQYF
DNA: TGCGCCAGCAGCTACCATGGACAGACCTACGAGCAGTACTTC

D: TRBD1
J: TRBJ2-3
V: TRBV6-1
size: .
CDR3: CASTRQGTDTQYF
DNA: TGTGCCAGCACCCGACAGGGGACAGATACGCAGTATTTT

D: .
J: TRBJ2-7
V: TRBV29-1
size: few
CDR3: CSVRRQRGTYEQYF
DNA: TGCAGCGTCCGCCGCCAAAGGGGAACCTACGAGCAGTACTTC

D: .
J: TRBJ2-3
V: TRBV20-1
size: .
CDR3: CSARGRETFITDTQYF
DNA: TGCAGTGCTAGGGGTCGGGAAACCTTTATCACAGATACGCAGTATTTT

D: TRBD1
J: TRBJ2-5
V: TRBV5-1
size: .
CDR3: CASQQGPGQAVWETQYF
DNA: TGCGCCAGCCAGCAGGGCCCCGGACAGGCCGTTTGGGAGACCCAGTACTTC

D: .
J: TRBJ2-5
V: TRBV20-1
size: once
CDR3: CSPEDGETQYF
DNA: TGCAGTCCGGAGGACGGAGAGACCCAGTACTTC

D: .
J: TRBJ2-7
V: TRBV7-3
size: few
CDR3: CASSLRAGSSYEQYF
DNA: TGTGCCAGCAGCTTAAGGGCAGGGAGCTCCTACGAGCAGTACTTC

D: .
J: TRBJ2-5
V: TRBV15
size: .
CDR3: CATSRDPRQETQYF
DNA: TGTGCCACCAGCAGAGATCCCAGGCAAGAGACCCAGTACTTC

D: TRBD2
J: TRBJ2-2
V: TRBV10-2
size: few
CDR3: CASRLGLAGTGELFF
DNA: TGCGCCAGCAGACTGGGACTAGCGGGAACCGGGGAGCTGTTTTTT

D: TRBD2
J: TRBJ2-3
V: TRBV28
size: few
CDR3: CASGIAGVLPSTDTQYF
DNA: TGTGCCAGCGGGATAGCGGGAGTCCTACCTTCCACAGATACGCAGTATTTT

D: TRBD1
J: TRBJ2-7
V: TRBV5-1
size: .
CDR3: CASSTVSGTGLRYF
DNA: TGCGCCAGCAGCACCGTATCCGGGACAGGGCTCAGGTACTTC

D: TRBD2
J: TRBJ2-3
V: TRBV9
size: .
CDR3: CASSVGGAGGPDTQYF
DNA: TGTGCCAGCAGCGTAGGAGGGGCGGGAGGGCCAGATACGCAGTATTTT

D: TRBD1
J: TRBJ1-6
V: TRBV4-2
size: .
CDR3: CASSQDPGTGVEYNSPLHF
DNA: TGTGCCAGCAGCCAAGATCCAGGGACAGGTGTTGAATATAATTCACCCCTCCACTTT

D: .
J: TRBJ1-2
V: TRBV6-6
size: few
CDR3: CASTFARGIGYTF
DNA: TGTGCCAGCACTTTCGCCAGGGGCATCGGCTACACCTTC

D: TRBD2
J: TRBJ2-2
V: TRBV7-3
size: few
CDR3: CASSSLGTRGTGELFF
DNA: TGTGCCAGCAGCTCCCTGGGGACTAGGGGCACCGGGGAGCTGTTTTTT

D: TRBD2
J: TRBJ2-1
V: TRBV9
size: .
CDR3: CASSVLSTSGDNEQFF
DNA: TGTGCCAGCAGCGTTTTAAGTACTAGCGGGGACAATGAGCAGTTCTTC

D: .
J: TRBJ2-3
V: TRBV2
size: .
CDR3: CASSAEQGNTQYF
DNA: TGTGCCAGCAGTGCAGAGCAGGGTAATACGCAGTATTTT

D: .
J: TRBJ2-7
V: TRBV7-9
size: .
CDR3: CASSFTGLSYEQYF
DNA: TGTGCCAGCAGCTTTACAGGGCTCTCCTACGAGCAGTACTTC

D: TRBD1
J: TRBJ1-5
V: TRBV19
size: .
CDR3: CASTDRGGNQPQHF
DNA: TGTGCCAGTACCGACAGGGGGGGCAATCAGCCCCAGCATTTT

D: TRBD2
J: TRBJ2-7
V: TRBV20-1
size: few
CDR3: CSAGLAEEQYF
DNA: TGCAGTGCTGGACTAGCGGAAGAGCAGTACTTC

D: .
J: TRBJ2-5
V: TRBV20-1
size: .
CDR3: CSARAAGPMMETQYF
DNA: TGCAGTGCTAGAGCAGCGGGTCCCATGATGGAGACCCAGTACTTC

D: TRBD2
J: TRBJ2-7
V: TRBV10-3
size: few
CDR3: CAIRAGGGYEQYF
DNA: TGTGCCATCAGAGCGGGAGGCGGGTACGAGCAGTACTTC

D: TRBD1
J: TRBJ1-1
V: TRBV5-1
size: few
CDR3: CASSSQGMNTEAFF
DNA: TGCGCCAGCAGCTCACAGGGGATGAACACTGAAGCTTTCTTT

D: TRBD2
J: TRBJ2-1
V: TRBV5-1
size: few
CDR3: CASSIGPGLVYNEQFF
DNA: TGCGCCAGCAGCATAGGGCCGGGACTAGTGTACAATGAGCAGTTCTTC

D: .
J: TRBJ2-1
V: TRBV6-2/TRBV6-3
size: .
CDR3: CASSYVGLAGSGERKFF
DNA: TGTGCCAGCAGTTACGTGGGTTTGGCGGGCTCAGGAGAAAGAAAATTCTTC

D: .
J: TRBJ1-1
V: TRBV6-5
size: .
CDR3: CASSYAPRDTEAFF
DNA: TGTGCCAGCAGTTACGCCCCGAGGGACACTGAAGCTTTCTTT

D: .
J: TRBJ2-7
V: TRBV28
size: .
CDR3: CASSLILGYEQYF
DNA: TGTGCCAGCAGTCTAATCCTCGGCTACGAGCAGTACTTC

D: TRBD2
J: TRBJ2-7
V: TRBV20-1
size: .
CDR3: CSAHPSSGPSYEQYF
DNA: TGCAGTGCACACCCCTCTAGCGGGCCGTCCTACGAGCAGTACTTC

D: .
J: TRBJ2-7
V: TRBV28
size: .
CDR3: CASSSPQGNGRHEQYF
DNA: TGTGCCAGCAGTTCTCCCCAGGGGAACGGGAGACACGAGCAGTACTTC

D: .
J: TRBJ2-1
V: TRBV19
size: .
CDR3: CASRMGGGEQFF
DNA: TGTGCCAGTCGCATGGGAGGCGGTGAGCAGTTCTTC

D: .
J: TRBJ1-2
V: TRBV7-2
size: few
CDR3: CASSSDSAYYGYTF
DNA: TGTGCCAGCAGCTCCGACAGCGCCTACTATGGCTACACCTTC

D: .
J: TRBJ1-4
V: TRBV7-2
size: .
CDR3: CASSLHLFNEKLFF
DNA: TGTGCCAGCAGTTTACACCTGTTTAATGAAAAACTGTTTTTT

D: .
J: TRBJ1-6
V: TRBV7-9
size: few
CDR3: CASRQGAPYNSPLHF
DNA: TGTGCCAGCAGACAGGGTGCACCCTATAATTCACCCCTCCACTTT

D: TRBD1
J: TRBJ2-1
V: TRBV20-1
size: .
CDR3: CSATPGQGNEQFF
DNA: TGCAGTGCTACTCCCGGACAGGGCAATGAGCAGTTCTTC